The 24 T cell receptor beta chains reported below all come from one sample, sequenced in a study of regulatory T cells in long-lasting Graves disease. Regarding time point: newly diagnosed GD, antithyroid drugs for less than 3 months. PBMC RNA served as the TCR library source. Libraries of TCR beta came from iRepertoire HTBI primers plus Arm-PCR of CDR3 regions. TCRdb re-analysed the multiplex PCR reads in MiXCR, keeping a single row per CDR3 protein. The table records a few hundred thousand distinct CDR3 sequences, less than 20% of them present only once. These same data were also listed under a study on T cells in Graves' hyperthyroidism and ophthalmopathy.

The starting material was peripheral blood mononuclear cells (PBMCs), obtained at new diagnosis, from a patient treated with antithyroid drugs. The source is a woman aged 18-29 years with Graves disease.

This chain links TRBV20-1 with TRBJ2-5, with D perhaps TRBD1 (6 bases). Germline loops: CDR1 DFQATT, CDR2 SNEGSKA (reference sequence). Trimming took 3 bases from V and 4 from J, leaving 15 bases between them. The CDR3 spans 14 residues. The CDR3 here is CSASNGQGTETQYF. In DNA form, the CDR3 reads TGCAGTGCTAGTAACGGCCAGGGGACAGAGACCCAGTACTTC.

This rearrangement joins TRBV7-2 to TRBJ1-2; D gene unclear. The CDR3 sequence is 12 residues long. Trimming removed 7 bases at V and 2 bases at J, with 8 bases between. Looked up from germline, CDR1 is SGHTA and CDR2 is FQGNSA. The CDR3: CASTRLNYGYTF. The DNA of the CDR3 is TGTGCCAGCACCCGGTTGAACTATGGCTACACCTTC.

On this clonotype itself: This may stem from a read error, because a much larger clone lies one nucleotide away. This chain joins TRBV7-9 and TRBJ2-4, with TRBD1 matching over 11 bases. After removal of 4 bases from V and 9 bases from J, the junction contained 14 bases not matched to a gene. CDR3 length: 17 residues. Germline V CDR1 and CDR2: SEHNR, FQNEAQ (reference sequence). This CDR3 is CASSSGRTGGSSSIQYF. CDR3 DNA: TGTGCCAGCAGCTCGGGACGGACAGGGGGCAGCTCGAGCATTCAGTACTTC.

This clonotype was seen ten or more times. The CDR3 protein is CASSLYSTKYEQYF. The CDR3 region has the DNA TGTGCCAGCAGCTTATACAGCACCAAGTACGAGCAGTACTTC. The chain combines TRBV11-2 with TRBJ2-7; D is unclear. V was clipped by 2 bases and J by 4 bases, with 12 bases between them. The CDR3 totals 14 residues. Germline lookup yields CDR1 SGHAT and CDR2 FQNNGV.

This clonotype was found many times. The chain combines TRBV28 with TRBJ2-3; 11 positions match TRBD1. Gene TRBJ2-7 matches the end of the DNA better, so the J call may be wrong. Looked up from germline, CDR1 is MDHEN and CDR2 is SYDVKM. This CDR3 is built from 17 residues. DNA of the CDR3: TGTGCCAGCAGTTTACTTCCCGGACAGGGGGCCCTTTACGAGCAGTACTTC. This codes for CASSLLPGQGALYEQYF.

The chain carries TRBV9 and TRBJ1-3; no reliable D call. CDR1 is SGDLS, CDR2 YYNGEE, per germline. The CDR3 consists of 14 residues. V was shortened by 4 bases and J by 4 bases, with 12 bases between the two germline ends. CDR3 nucleotide sequence: TGTGCCAGCAGCACCATGGGAGGAGGAAACACCATATATTTT. This gives the protein CASSTMGGGNTIYF.

At least ten counts were recorded for this clonotype. The chain has TRBV20-1 and TRBJ2-7; tentatively, D is TRBD1 (8 bases). V lost 5 bases and J lost 4, with 15 bases in between. The germline V gene encodes CDR1 DFQATT and CDR2 SNEGSKA (reference sequence). The CDR3 has 13 amino acids. DNA for the CDR3: TGCAGTGCTGGACAGGGAGGGCCGTACGAGCAGTACTTC. Its protein product is CSAGQGGPYEQYF.

Many counts were recorded for this clonotype. The rearrangement joins TRBV11-2 to TRBJ1-1, with D possibly TRBD1 on 5 matching bases. Looked up from germline, CDR1 is SGHAT and CDR2 is FQNNGV. V was pared by 5 bases and J by 4 bases, with 20 bases between. The CDR3 is made up of 16 amino acids. DNA for the CDR3: TGTGCCAGCAGCCAGAGATGGGGCATCGGTGGCACTGAAGCTTTCTTT. As protein: CASSQRWGIGGTEAFF.

This clonotype was detected a few times. The CDR3 region is CASSLEQRGEKLFF. The DNA of the CDR3 is TGTGCCAGCAGCTTGGAGCAGCGGGGTGAAAAACTGTTTTTT. This chain links TRBV5-4 with TRBJ1-4; D not certain. CDR1 SGHNT and CDR2 YYREEE come from the germline V gene (reference sequence). V lost 0 bases and J lost 7, with 10 bases in between. The CDR3 runs 14 residues.

As to this clonotype: A clone one base away is much larger, so this may be a read error. The J gene is TRBJ2-3, the V gene TRBV6-1, with TRBD2 matching over 7 bases. Germline values: CDR1 MNHNS, CDR2 SASEGT. This CDR3 is 18 amino acids long. Trimming took 4 bases from V and 5 from J; bases not matched to a gene: 18. The CDR3 protein is CASSVTPRDYSPGDTQYF. In DNA form, the CDR3 reads TGTGCCAGCAGTGTCACCCCCCGGGACTATTCCCCAGGAGATACGCAGTATTTT.

This clonotype was observed many times. The chain joins TRBV7-8 to TRBJ2-7, with a possible D match to TRBD2 (7 bases). V gave up 8 bases and J gave up 2 bases, with 16 bases separating them. Germline CDR1 and CDR2: SGHVS and FQNEAQ. This CDR3 is built from 14 residues. The CDR3, as DNA: TGTGCCAGCGGGGGGGGCACAGGGCCCTACGAGCAGTACTTC. Translating it yields CASGGGTGPYEQYF.

This clonotype was counted only a few times. The chain joins TRBV5-1 to TRBJ2-5, with D possibly TRBD1 on 6 matching bases. Germline V gives CDR1 SGHRS, CDR2 YFSETQ. V lost 4 bases, J lost 6 bases, and 19 bases lay in between. The CDR3 length is 15 residues. CDR3 coding DNA: TGCGCCAGCAGCCTCTTAGGCGGCAGGGGTCAGACCCAGTACTTC. Translation gives CASSLLGGRGQTQYF.

Only a few counts were recorded for this clonotype. This may be a read error, as it is one base from a much larger clone. V usage is TRBV28 and J usage is TRBJ2-5; D gene ambiguous. From germline, CDR1 is MDHEN and CDR2 SYDVKM. CDR3 length: 15 residues. Trimming took off 5 bases at V and 6 bases at J, with 19 bases between the two ends. In DNA, the CDR3 is TGTGCCAGCAGTCCGGCTCAGGCCAACGAGAAGACCCAGTACTTC. It specifies CASSPAQANEKTQYF.

This clonotype came up a few times. The V gene is TRBV7-2, the J gene TRBJ2-2; 10 nucleotides agree with TRBD2. Germline V gene lookup returns CDR1 SGHTA and CDR2 FQGNSA. Losses at the gene ends were 5 bases for V and 3 bases for J; bases not matched to a gene: 6. This CDR3 contains 16 residues. CDR3 amino acids: CASSDSGRMDTGELFF. DNA of the CDR3: TGTGCCAGCAGCGATAGCGGGAGGATGGACACCGGGGAGCTGTTTTTT.

The V call is TRBV5-1, the J call TRBJ2-2, with D hard to call. Between the trimmed V and J ends, which lost 0 bases and 3 bases, there was a span of 6 bases. The length of the CDR3 is 14 residues. From germline, CDR1 is SGHRS and CDR2 YFSETQ. The CDR3 loop reads CASSLEVYTGELFF. CDR3 DNA sequence: TGCGCCAGCAGCTTGGAAGTGTACACCGGGGAGCTGTTTTTT.

A remark on this clonotype: Since the CDR3 does not end with the conserved phenylalanine or tryptophan, this likely comes from a read error. The V gene is TRBV5-1, the J gene TRBJ2-1; possible D gene TRBD2, 6 bases. Germline V CDR1 and CDR2: SGHRS, YFSETQ. The CDR3 is made up of 18 amino acids. V lost 2 bases and J lost 5, with 23 bases in between. The CDR3 nucleotides read TGCGCCAGCAGCTTCCGAGATTTAGCTGGAGGGCAGGACAATGAGCAGTTCCTC. This encodes CASSFRDLAGGQDNEQFL.

This clonotype was counted many times. The chain is built from TRBV7-3 and TRBJ1-1, with 9 bases matching TRBD1. The CDR3 totals 14 residues. Germline V gene data show CDR1 as SGHTA and CDR2 as FQGTGA. V dropped 5 bases and J dropped 6; count of bases not matched to a gene: 7. This CDR3 reads CASSVNRGLAEAFF. Written as DNA, the CDR3 is TGTGCCAGCAGCGTAAACAGGGGGCTCGCTGAAGCTTTCTTT. Full variable domain (missing parts from reference TRBV7-3 and TRBJ1-1): GAGVSQTPSNKVTEKGKYVELRCDPISGHTALYWYRQSLGQGPEFLIYFQGTGAADDSGLPNDRFFAVRPEGSVSTLKIQRTERGDSAVYLCASSVNRGLAEAFFGQGTRLTVV.

This clonotype has a count of ten or more. The chain employs TRBV5-1 and TRBJ2-3, with D perhaps assigned TRBD1 or TRBD2 (6 bases each). This CDR3 contains 14 residues. Trimming pared 0 bases from V and 4 bases from J, leaving 9 bases between. Germline V gives CDR1 SGHRS, CDR2 YFSETQ. The CDR3 loop is CASSLVGGPDTQYF. CDR3 sequence (DNA): TGCGCCAGCAGCTTGGTTGGGGGGCCAGATACGCAGTATTTT.

This clonotype was observed many times. V and J are TRBV2 and TRBJ1-1; D gene uncertain. The germline V and J ends were trimmed by 5 bases and 1 base, with 11 bases remaining between them. The CDR3 totals 14 residues. Germline V CDR1 and CDR2: SNHLY, FYNNEI. The CDR3 sequence: CASSSAAANTEAFF. CDR3 DNA: TGTGCCAGCAGTTCCGCGGCAGCGAACACTGAAGCTTTCTTT. Looking up the rest from reference TRBV2 and TRBJ1-1 gives the full variable domain: EPEVTQTPSHQVTQMGQEVILRCVPISNHLYFYWYRQILGQKVEFLVSFYNNEISEKSEIFDDQFSVERPDGSNFTLKIRSTKLEDSAMYFCASSSAAANTEAFFGQGTRLTVV.

The rearrangement joins TRBV27 to TRBJ2-1; 11 nucleotides agree with TRBD2. V gave up 8 bases and J gave up 5 bases; unmatched junction bases: 5. The CDR3 is 14 amino acids. CDR1 is MNHEY and CDR2 is SMNVEV in the germline V gene (reference sequence). The CDR3 region has the DNA TGTGCCAGCCAACTAGCGGGAGAAGACAATGAGCAGTTCTTC. Amino acid sequence: CASQLAGEDNEQFF.

A few counts support this clonotype. V and J are TRBV5-1 and TRBJ2-3, with 8 bases matching TRBD1. Losses at the gene ends were 3 bases for V and 5 bases for J; bases not matched to a gene: 11. The CDR3 has 16 amino acids. Germline CDR1 SGHRS, CDR2 YFSETQ. Written as DNA, the CDR3 is TGCGCCAGCAGCTCCCGGGACAGGTTTAGAGGAGATACGCAGTATTTT. Amino acids: CASSSRDRFRGDTQYF.

This clonotype was counted ten times or more. The chain combines TRBV3-1 with TRBJ1-1, with D hard to call. The CDR3 is 13 residues long. CDR1 and CDR2 from the germline V gene are LGHDT and YNNKEL (reference sequence). Trimming removed 1 base at V and 7 bases at J, with 10 bases between. CDR3 nucleotide sequence: TGTGCCAGCAGCCAAGCAGTCGTTAATGAAGCTTTCTTT. Protein product: CASSQAVVNEAFF.

The V call is TRBV29-1, the J call TRBJ2-5, with D perhaps matching TRBD1 (7 bases). V was pared by 3 bases and J by 5 bases, with 13 bases between. Germline values: CDR1 SQVTM, CDR2 ANQGSEA. The CDR3 totals 13 residues. CDR3 sequence (DNA): TGCAGCGTTGAGGAGGGGGCGCGCGAGACCCAGTACTTC. It encodes CSVEEGARETQYF.

This clonotype showed up many times. The CDR3 region has the DNA TGTGCCAGCAGTTACTCGAGATCCTGGGGAACCATGAACACTGAAGCTTTCTTT. It yields the protein CASSYSRSWGTMNTEAFF. This chain links TRBV6-2 or TRBV6-3 with TRBJ1-1; no clear D gene. The CDR3 is 18 residues long. Germline values: CDR1 MNHEY, CDR2 SVGEGT. Trimming removed 0 bases at V and 0 bases at J, with 17 bases between.